This is a list of T cell receptor beta chains from one sample in a study of T cells in localized non-small cell lung cancer. The assay was immunoSEQ multiplex PCR, and TCRdb's table has in-frame clones only and misses some. The data contain around 20,000 clones, around nine tenths of them singletons. This specimen was peripheral blood, taken before any cancer treatment. The source is a man aged 35-69 years with stage I lung adenocarcinoma. CDR3s include the opening cysteine and the closing phenylalanine or tryptophan. D genes are given only for firm matches. Size is omitted from some rows. Given values are once, few, many or a class for expanded clones.

>NA|TRBV25-1|TRBJ1-2|once
CASSNYGYTF
TGTGCCAGCAGTAATTATGGCTACACCTTC
>TRBD1|TRBV11-2|TRBJ1-3|NA
CASSFPKGAGGNTIYF
TGTGCCAGCAGCTTCCCCAAGGGGGCCGGTGGAAACACCATATATTTT
>NA|TRBV5-4|TRBJ2-7|NA
CASSLVPLFEQYF
TGTGCCAGCAGCTTGGTCCCACTATTCGAGCAGTACTTC
>NA|TRBV12-5|TRBJ2-3|NA
CASGLGIGTDTQYF
TGTGCTAGTGGTTTGGGCATCGGCACAGATACGCAGTATTTT
>TRBD2|TRBV6-1|TRBJ2-5|NA
CASREGRGTQYF
TGTGCCTCTCGGGAGGGGCGTGGGACCCAGTACTTC
>NA|TRBV29-1|TRBJ2-2|NA
CSGWVTGRGPGELFF
TGCAGCGGCTGGGTAACCGGAAGGGGCCCCGGGGAGCTGTTTTTT
>NA|TRBV19|TRBJ1-1|NA
CATQGNTEAFF
TGTGCCACCCAGGGGAACACTGAAGCTTTCTTT
>TRBD2|TRBV7-2|TRBJ2-4|NA
CASTAGGVRAKNIQYF
TGTGCCAGCACCGCTGGGGGGGTGAGGGCCAAAAACATTCAGTACTTC
>NA|TRBV5-6|TRBJ2-2|NA
CASNSFAAFTGELFF
TGTGCCAGCAACTCCTTCGCAGCCTTCACCGGGGAGCTGTTTTTT
>TRBD1|TRBV5-1|TRBJ2-7|NA
CASSLGTGKYEQYF
TGCGCCAGCAGCTTAGGGACAGGAAAGTACGAGCAGTACTTC
>NA|TRBV5-6|TRBJ2-3|NA
CASSRYRASTDTQYF
TGTGCCAGCAGCCGATACCGGGCCTCCACAGATACGCAGTATTTT
>TRBD2|TRBV6-5|TRBJ2-5|NA
CASSHSGNPQETQYF
TGTGCCAGCAGCCACAGCGGGAACCCTCAAGAGACCCAGTACTTC
>TRBD1|TRBV30|TRBJ2-3|NA
CAWSQGARSTDTQYF
TGTGCCTGGAGTCAGGGGGCTCGTAGCACAGATACGCAGTATTTT
>NA|TRBV7-2|TRBJ2-7|NA
CASSPTRTPNLRSPEQYF
TGTGCCAGCAGCCCGACGAGGACGCCCAACCTCCGATCACCCGAGCAGTACTTC
>TRBD1|TRBV28|TRBJ1-2|NA
CASSVGQALSGYTF
TGTGCCAGCAGTGTAGGACAGGCCCTTTCTGGCTACACCTTC
>TRBD1|TRBV2|TRBJ2-7|NA
CASSDTGVAYEQYF
TGTGCCAGCAGTGACACAGGGGTTGCCTACGAGCAGTACTTC
>NA|TRBV10-1|TRBJ1-5|few
CASSRPSPFNQPQHF
TGCGCCAGCAGCCGACCCAGTCCTTTCAATCAGCCCCAGCATTTT
>TRBD2|TRBV19|TRBJ2-1|NA
CASTVNSRSGSSYNEQFF
TGTGCCAGTACCGTGAACTCTAGGAGCGGGAGTTCCTACAATGAGCAGTTCTTC
>NA|TRBV9|TRBJ1-2|NA
CASSVGFREGYTF
TGTGCCAGCAGCGTAGGTTTCAGGGAGGGCTACACCTTC
>TRBD2|TRBV7-9|TRBJ2-1|NA
CASSLASGSNEQFF
TGTGCCAGCAGCTTAGCTAGCGGGAGCAATGAGCAGTTCTTC